This T cell receptor (beta chain) appears in the sequencing data of a study of blood T cell repertoires in COVID-19. Study-wide context: Sites across the United States, Italy and Spain contributed samples from acute and convalescent COVID-19.

This CDR3 comprises 15 residues. V gave up 6 bases and J gave up 1 base, with 15 bases separating them. From germline, CDR1 is SEHNR and CDR2 FQNEAQ (reference sequence). TCRdb's copy holds only in-frame clones and misses some; the assay was immunoSEQ multiplex PCR. The table includes more than 300,000 clones, around 82% detected once. The J gene is TRBJ1-1, the V gene TRBV7-9, with D perhaps matching TRBD1 (5 bases). This receptor was taken from a woman aged 45-65 years with acute or convalescent COVID-19. Material: peripheral blood. The CDR3 DNA follows: TGTGCCAGCAGGGGGGAGGAGGGTGAGAACACTGAAGCTTTCTTT. It is translated as CASRGEEGENTEAFF.